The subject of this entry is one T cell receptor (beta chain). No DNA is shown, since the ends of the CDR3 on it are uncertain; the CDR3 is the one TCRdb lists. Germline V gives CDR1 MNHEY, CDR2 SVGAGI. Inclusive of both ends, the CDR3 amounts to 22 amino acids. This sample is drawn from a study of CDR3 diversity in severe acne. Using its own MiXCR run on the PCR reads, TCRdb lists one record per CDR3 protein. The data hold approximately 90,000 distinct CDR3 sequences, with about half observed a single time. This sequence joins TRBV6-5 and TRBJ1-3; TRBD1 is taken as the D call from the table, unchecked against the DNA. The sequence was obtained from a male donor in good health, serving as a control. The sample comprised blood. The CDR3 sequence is CASSYVLGVRAEAFFGQGTIYF.